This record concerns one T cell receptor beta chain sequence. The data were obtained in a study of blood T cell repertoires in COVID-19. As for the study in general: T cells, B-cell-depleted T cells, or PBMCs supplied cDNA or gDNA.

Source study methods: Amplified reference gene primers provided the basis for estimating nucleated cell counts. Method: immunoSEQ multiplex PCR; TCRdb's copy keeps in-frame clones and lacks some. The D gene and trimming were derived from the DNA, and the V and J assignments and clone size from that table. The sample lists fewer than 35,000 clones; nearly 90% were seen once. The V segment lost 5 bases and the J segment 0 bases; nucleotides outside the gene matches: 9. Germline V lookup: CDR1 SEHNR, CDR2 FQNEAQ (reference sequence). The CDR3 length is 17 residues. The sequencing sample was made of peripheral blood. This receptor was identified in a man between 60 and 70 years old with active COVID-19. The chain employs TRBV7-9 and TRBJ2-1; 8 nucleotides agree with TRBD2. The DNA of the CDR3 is TGTGCCAGCAGCCCGCGAGCGGGGGAAATCTCCTACAATGAGCAGTTCTTC. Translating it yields CASSPRAGEISYNEQFF.